Listed below are T cell receptor beta chains from one sample, sequenced in a study of shared clonotypes between healthy human individuals. Measured with immunoSEQ multiplex PCR; TCRdb has only the in-frame clones, and not every one. The table has just over 2,000,000 clones, about 94% seen once. The sequencing input was naive CD8+ T cells sorted from blood. These receptors originate from a man between 18 and 29 years old in good health. The conserved cysteine and the conserved F or W are not part of the CDR3 here. Fields, in order: J gene, V gene, CDR3 protein.

TRBJ2-2,TRBV18,ASSPPGASVDTGELF
TRBJ2-5,TRBV7-6,ASSPTYVGRAGETQY
TRBJ2-3,TRBV29-1,SVPGGVIGGYTDTQY
TRBJ2-2,TRBV28,ASSPGTNTGELF
TRBJ1-4,TRBV4-1,ASSQDLGTLATNEKLF
TRBJ2-7,TRBV6-5,ASSPGQDYEQY
TRBJ1-4,TRBV19,ASSILGGTNEKLF
TRBJ2-2,TRBV28,ASSFSVVWPGELF
TRBJ2-1,TRBV29-1,SVMGGGLEQF
TRBJ1-6,TRBV27,ASSDRQGEGNSPLH
TRBJ2-7,TRBV5-1,ASSLTQGYEQY
TRBJ2-6,TRBV4-1,ASSPDGLDVLT
TRBJ2-7,TRBV5-6,ASSLGLAGDYEQY
TRBJ2-7,TRBV14,ASSQGTGRFSYEQY
TRBJ2-1,TRBV5-6,ASSPGDLYNEQF
TRBJ2-7,TRBV2,ASSDPWTSGGYEQY
TRBJ1-1,TRBV5-1,ASSLNEEAF
TRBJ2-7,TRBV19,ASSPGQGLYEQY
TRBJ2-1,TRBV7-8,ASYGSLSYNEQF
TRBJ2-1,TRBV11-2,ASSLRAGAEGLQLQF
TRBJ1-1,TRBV2,ASSEVGENTEAF
TRBJ2-3,TRBV7-9,ASSTWTNAQY
TRBJ2-5,TRBV27,ASSRRQVNQETQY
TRBJ2-5,TRBV21-1,ASSKALAVGETQY
TRBJ2-4,TRBV10-1,ASSPGQGDIQY
TRBJ1-6,TRBV4-3,ASSQDQTGSSYNSPLH
TRBJ2-7,TRBV4-1,ASKETPGVAYEQY
TRBJ2-7,TRBV21-1,ASSKVGKSLFYEQY
TRBJ2-7,TRBV5-1,ASSLVEGSYEQY
TRBJ1-1,TRBV5-1,ASSLALQGLRTEAF
TRBJ2-5,TRBV27,ASSWGGLQETQY
TRBJ2-7,TRBV29-1,SVTTGIHEQY
TRBJ2-7,TRBV28,ASSLRFIAGSEQY
TRBJ2-7,TRBV6-5,ASSYGGQGSYEQY
TRBJ2-7,TRBV7-2,ASTLTSGGSYEQY
TRBJ1-5,TRBV28,ASSGNYPQH